These 18 T cell receptor beta chains were all obtained from the same sample, sequenced in a study of blood T cell repertoires in COVID-19. The method was immunoSEQ multiplex PCR; TCRdb's version includes in-frame clones alone and lacks a portion of them. There are 300,000 or so clones in the sample; over 80% occur only once, and around 3.5% lies in the top ten. Sequences were obtained from peripheral blood. The receptors come from a middle-aged woman with acute or convalescent COVID-19.

The V and J genes are TRBV10-1 and TRBJ1-2; unclear D gene. From germline, CDR1 is WNHNN and CDR2 SYGVQD (reference sequence). Trimming shortened V by 0 bases and J by 7 bases, and 15 bases separated the two germline ends. The CDR3 runs 15 residues. The CDR3 here is CASSESRDGGPGYTF. Here the CDR3 DNA reads TGCGCCAGCAGTGAGTCGAGAGACGGCGGTCCTGGCTACACCTTC.

CDR3 nucleotide sequence: TGTGCCAGCAGGCATAGGGGACAGGGGAACACTGAAGCTTTCTTT. It codes for CASRHRGQGNTEAFF. The chain carries TRBV6-5 and TRBJ1-1; 9 bases map to TRBD1. J was trimmed by 1 base and V by 6 bases; bases with no gene match: 6. The CDR3 is 15 amino acids. CDR1 and CDR2 from the germline V gene are MNHEY and SVGAGI.

The chain links TRBV2 to TRBJ2-5; TRBD1 matches 7 bases. V lost 7 bases, J lost 5 bases, and 13 bases stayed unmatched. The germline V gene encodes CDR1 SNHLY and CDR2 FYNNEI. CDR3 length: 15 residues. As DNA, the CDR3 is TGTGCCAGCACCGGACACACAGGGGTACGGGAGACCCAGTACTTC. It translates to CASTGHTGVRETQYF.

The rearrangement joins TRBV6-4 to TRBJ2-2; 11 nucleotides align to TRBD2. V lost 3 bases, J lost 5 bases, and 2 bases stayed unmatched. Germline CDR1 reads MRHNA; CDR2 reads SNTAGT. CDR3 length equals 15 residues. The DNA of the CDR3 is TGTGCCAGCAGTGAGACTAGCGGGGCAACCGGGGAGCTGTTTTTT. Translation gives CASSETSGATGELFF.

The gene calls are TRBV7-9 and TRBJ1-1; 8 bases agree with TRBD1. The CDR3 runs 16 residues. Germline V gene lookup returns CDR1 SEHNR and CDR2 FQNEAQ (reference sequence). J gave up 4 bases and V 1 base, and 8 bases lay outside the gene matches. The CDR3 loop is CASSLGFGQGLTEAFF. The CDR3 DNA reads as TGTGCCAGCAGCTTAGGCTTCGGACAGGGCCTCACTGAAGCTTTCTTT. The variable domain in full, completed from reference TRBV7-9 and TRBJ1-1, reads DTGVSQNPRHKITKRGQNVTFRCDPISEHNRLYWYRQTLGQGPEFLTYFQNEAQLEKSRLLSDRFSAERPKGSFSTLEIQRTEQGDSAMYLCASSLGFGQGLTEAFFGQGTRLTVV.

J is TRBJ1-2 and V is TRBV27; TRBD1 is a possible D gene (5 bases). This CDR3 is built from 12 residues. Between the trimmed V and J ends, which lost 2 bases and 8 bases, there was a span of 9 bases. Germline loops: CDR1 MNHEY, CDR2 SMNVEV (reference sequence). The CDR3 region is CASSLAGQGYTF. The CDR3 DNA is TGTGCCAGCAGTTTAGCAGGGCAGGGCTACACCTTC.

This rearrangement joins TRBV12-3 or TRBV12-4 to TRBJ1-1; D remains unclear. The CDR3 sequence is 13 residues long. Trimming shortened V by 7 bases and J by 3 bases, and 12 bases separated the two germline ends. The CDR3 sequence is CASTPREDTEAFF. The CDR3 coding sequence is TGTGCCAGCACCCCCCGGGAGGACACTGAAGCTTTCTTT.

The chain uses TRBV7-2 and TRBJ1-6, with 7 positions matching TRBD1. J gave up 12 bases and V 4 bases, and 18 bases lay outside the gene matches. The CDR3 length is 17 residues. Looked up from germline, CDR1 is SGHTA and CDR2 is FQGNSA. This CDR3 reads CASSSPPGQFVRGPLHF. CDR3 nucleotide sequence: TGTGCCAGCAGCTCTCCCCCGGGACAGTTTGTCCGGGGACCCCTCCACTTT.

This rearrangement joins TRBV4-1 to TRBJ1-2; a weak D match, TRBD1 (5 bases). CDR1 is MGHRA, CDR2 YSYEKL, per germline. The CDR3 loop spans 16 amino acids. The V end lost 0 bases, the J end lost 5 bases, and 16 bases lay between the germline ends. The CDR3: CASSQDWWTQFYGYTF. In DNA, the CDR3 is TGCGCCAGCAGCCAAGATTGGTGGACACAATTTTATGGCTACACCTTC.

This sequence joins TRBV6-5 and TRBJ2-2; 7 bases match TRBD1. Trimming took 6 bases from V and 7 from J; bases not matched to a gene: 2. Germline CDR1 and CDR2: MNHEY and SVGAGI. The CDR3 loop spans 12 amino acids. The CDR3, as DNA: TGTGCCAGCAGCCAGGGGGTCGGGGAGCTGTTTTTT. Residues: CASSQGVGELFF.

The rearrangement links TRBV11-2 to TRBJ1-1, with D uncertain. There are 13 residues in the CDR3. Germline values: CDR1 SGHAT, CDR2 FQNNGV. The germline V and J ends were trimmed by 6 bases and 1 base, with 9 bases remaining between them. The CDR3 sequence: CASSSKANTEAFF. The CDR3 DNA is TGTGCCAGCAGTTCCAAAGCGAACACTGAAGCTTTCTTT.

This clone has only a few counts. The chain combines TRBV30 with TRBJ1-2; 8 positions match TRBD1. The V segment lost 0 bases and the J segment 2 bases; nucleotides outside the gene matches: 8. CDR1 is GTSNPN and CDR2 is SVGIG in the germline V gene (reference sequence). The CDR3 consists of 16 residues. As DNA, the CDR3 is TGTGCCTGGAGTGTACCCCCGGGGACAGGAAACTATGGCTACACCTTC. It codes for CAWSVPPGTGNYGYTF.

The gene calls are TRBV7-3 and TRBJ2-2, with TRBD2 matching 15 bases. Per the germline V gene, CDR1 is SGHTA and CDR2 is FQGTGA. CDR3 length: 17 amino acids. V was clipped by 6 bases and J by 4 bases; unmatched bases: 6. The CDR3 DNA sequence: TGTGCCAGCAGTCCTTGGACTAGCGGGGGGGCCACCGGGGAGCTGTTTTTT. Encoded protein: CASSPWTSGGATGELFF.

The chain recombines TRBV30 with TRBJ1-1; the D gene is possibly TRBD1 (5 bases). This CDR3 has 13 residues. CDR1 is GTSNPN, CDR2 SVGIG, per germline (reference sequence). The ends were cut back, 0 bases at V and 4 bases at J, with 9 bases in the middle. CDR3 DNA: TGTGCCTGGAGTGTAATGGGGGGCACTGAAGCTTTCTTT. Translating gives CAWSVMGGTEAFF.

The rearrangement links TRBV5-1 to TRBJ2-2, with 7 bases aligning to TRBD1. The germline V gene has CDR1 SGHRS and CDR2 YFSETQ. The CDR3 is 14 amino acids. The V and J ends lost 4 bases and 7 bases, in that order; junction bases with no gene match: 7. The CDR3 here is CASSPGTEHGELFF. CDR3 bases: TGCGCCAGCAGCCCCGGGACAGAACACGGGGAGCTGTTTTTT.

The DNA of the CDR3 is TGTGCCAGCAGTTTAGGACAGAGCACAGATACGCAGTATTTT. Its protein is CASSLGQSTDTQYF. The V call is TRBV27, the J call TRBJ2-3, with D possibly being TRBD1 (6 bases). V lost 2 bases and J 0 bases, leaving 6 bases between the germline ends. This CDR3 is 14 amino acids long. Germline V CDR1 and CDR2: MNHEY, SMNVEV (reference sequence).

The V and J genes are TRBV7-2 and TRBJ1-5; D is unclear. The CDR3 sequence is 16 residues long. The germline V and J ends were trimmed by 1 base and 0 bases, with 10 bases remaining between them. CDR1 and CDR2 (germline): SGHTA, FQGNSA. The CDR3 loop is CASSLDGEGSNQPQHF. The DNA for the CDR3 is TGTGCCAGCAGCTTAGACGGGGAAGGTAGCAATCAGCCCCAGCATTTT. The variable domain in full, with the rest retrieved from reference TRBV7-2 and TRBJ1-5, is GAGVSQSPSNKVTEKGKDVELRCDPISGHTALYWYRQSLGQGLEFLIYFQGNSAPDKSGLPSDRFSAERTGGSVSTLTIQRTQQEDSAVYLCASSLDGEGSNQPQHFGDGTRLSIL.

This rearrangement joins TRBV6-5 to TRBJ2-5; D might be TRBD2 (7 bases). The germline V gene encodes CDR1 MNHEY and CDR2 SVGAGI. CDR3 length equals 15 residues. The ends were cut back, 7 bases at V and 1 base at J, with 16 bases in the middle. In DNA form, the CDR3 reads TGTGCCAGCACCTTGAGAGGGGGGGTCCAAGAGACCCAGTACTTC. It yields the protein CASTLRGGVQETQYF.